This TCR beta chain stems from a study of blood T cells in healthy people across ages. Background on the study: Per two T cells, about one barcoded beta molecule was captured through template switching.

The use of a sample-barcoded 5' primer and a J-beta primer mix characterized a second PCR of roughly 7 to 12 cycles. In TCRdb, the 5' RACE reads were re-called with MiXCR into one record per CDR3 protein. The repertoire holds about 1.5 million distinct CDR3 sequences, with about 43% as singletons. Material for sequencing was blood. This TCR derives from a woman between 18 and 29 years old in good health.

The CDR3 reads CSARTGPYNEQFF. In nucleotides, the CDR3 is TGCAGTGCCCGGACAGGGCCCTACAATGAGCAGTTCTTC. The chain recombines TRBV20-1 with TRBJ2-1; 8 nucleotides line up with TRBD1. The CDR3 runs 13 residues. CDR1 and CDR2 (germline): DFQATT, SNEGSKA (reference sequence). Losses at the gene ends were 6 bases for V and 2 bases for J; bases not matched to a gene: 3.